This T cell receptor (beta chain) derives from a study of blood T cells in healthy people across ages. A second 7 to 11 cycle PCR used barcoded and J-beta primers. Tags on each cDNA molecule came from a template-switch adaptor with 12 random nucleotides. MiXCR, applied by TCRdb to the 5' RACE reads, yields one record per CDR3 protein. This table has 450,000 to 600,000 distinct CDR3 sequences, about 28% appearing once. These same records also appear under a second study, on T cells of mothers and their children. From that second work: Per child, roughly 3 million TCR beta CDR3 reads were obtained, against over 9 million per mother. Relative to unrelated pairs, biologically related mother-child dyads exhibited marginally greater, non-significant overlap. There were no persistent microchimeric T cell clones detected.

The sequence derives from a boy between 2 and 10 years old in good health. Sequenced: blood.

The CDR3 DNA reads as TGTGCCAGTAGTGGACTAGCGGGGTGGGAGACCCAGTACTTC. Translating gives CASSGLAGWETQYF. The chain recombines TRBV19 with TRBJ2-5; 12 bases agree with TRBD2. The CDR3 has 14 amino acids. The V gene's germline CDR1 is LNHDA and CDR2 SQIVND (reference sequence). V was pared by 5 bases and J by 5 bases, with 3 bases of the junction left unmatched.